A single sample gave rise to the 28 T cell receptor beta chains below, sequenced in a study of blood T cell repertoires in COVID-19. Sequenced by immunoSEQ multiplex PCR; TCRdb stores in-frame clones only, minus some. This repertoire shows roughly 380,000 clones, roughly 86% found once; its top ten account for approximately 1.3%. Sequencing was done on a sample of PBMCs or T cells enriched from blood (not recorded which). All receptors come from a man aged 30 to 39 who had recovered from COVID-19.

The J gene is TRBJ2-3, the V gene TRBV10-3; D perhaps matches TRBD2 (7 bases). The CDR3 sequence is 15 residues long. Deletions cut 1 base from V and 2 bases from J, with 10 bases between. CDR1 ENHRY and CDR2 SYGVKD come from the germline V gene. CDR3 sequence: CAISEYGGPTDTQYF. In DNA, the CDR3 is TGTGCCATCAGTGAGTACGGGGGGCCCACAGATACGCAGTATTTT.

This sequence joins TRBV9 and TRBJ1-6, with TRBD1 matching over 8 bases. The CDR3 covers 13 residues. After removal of 4 bases from V and 12 bases from J, the junction contained 6 bases not matched to a gene. The germline V gene has CDR1 SGDLS and CDR2 YYNGEE. The CDR3 loop is CASSKGQGGPLHF. The CDR3 coding sequence is TGTGCCAGCAGCAAAGGACAGGGTGGACCCCTCCACTTT.

The chain recombines TRBV10-3 with TRBJ1-5, with D maybe TRBD1 (6 bases). The CDR3 is 16 residues long. The germline V and J ends were trimmed by 0 bases and 0 bases, with 9 bases remaining between them. The germline gives CDR1 ENHRY, CDR2 SYGVKD. DNA for the CDR3: TGTGCCATCAGTGAGTCAGGGGGGGATAGCAATCAGCCCCAGCATTTT. Translated: CAISESGGDSNQPQHF.

This clone was counted a few times. The chain employs TRBV30 and TRBJ1-6; possible D gene TRBD1, 5 bases. CDR3 length equals 13 residues. In germline, CDR1 is GTSNPN, CDR2 SVGIG (reference sequence). Trimming removed 8 bases from V and 6 bases from J, with 14 bases in between. CDR3 loop: CASSRQSNSPLHF. For the CDR3, the DNA is TGTGCCAGCTCTCGACAGTCTAATTCACCCCTCCACTTT.

About this clone itself: The same CDR3 is also encoded by other DNA sequences in this sample. V gene TRBV4-1 combines with J gene TRBJ2-7; 9 bases agree with TRBD1. This CDR3 has 14 amino acids. V lost 4 bases, J lost 2 bases, and 3 bases stayed unmatched. The germline gives CDR1 MGHRA, CDR2 YSYEKL. CDR3 coding DNA: TGCGCCAGCAGCCTGGGACAGGGCACCTACGAGCAGTACTTC. It encodes CASSLGQGTYEQYF.

The sample holds a few counts of this clone. This chain uses TRBV12-5 with TRBJ1-2; no firm D call. Per the germline V gene, CDR1 is LGHNT and CDR2 is FRNRAP. The CDR3 contains 13 residues. With 2 bases removed from V and 1 base from J, the gap between germline ends came to 5 bases. The CDR3 nucleotides are TGTGCTAGTGGTTTGTTCAGTAACTATGGCTACACCTTC. Amino acid sequence: CASGLFSNYGYTF.

The V call is TRBV6-4, the J call TRBJ2-2; 10 bases match TRBD2. CDR3 length: 16 residues. Germline CDR1 and CDR2: MRHNA and SNTAGT. V dropped 6 bases and J dropped 2; count of bases not matched to a gene: 6. The DNA of the CDR3 is TGTGCCAGCAGGATATCTAGCGGGGGTAACACCGGGGAGCTGTTTTTT. It specifies CASRISSGGNTGELFF.

V usage is TRBV4-3 and J usage is TRBJ2-1; D not resolved. Germline V lookup: CDR1 LGHNA, CDR2 YSLEER. Between the trimmed V and J ends, which lost 1 base and 2 bases, there was a span of 12 bases. CDR3 length equals 16 residues. CDR3 nucleotides: TGCGCCAGCAGCCAAGTTGTGTACATCCCCTACAATGAGCAGTTCTTC. This sequence encodes CASSQVVYIPYNEQFF.

This clone has only one observation. The CDR3 nucleotides read TGTGCCAGCAGCCAAGCGACAGGGAAGGGTTCACCCCTCCACTTT. Its translation is CASSQATGKGSPLHF. The rearrangement joins TRBV3-1 (or the pseudogene TRBV3-2) to TRBJ1-6; 7 bases are shared with TRBD1. The junction had 6 bases not matched to a gene; V was cut back by 1 base and J by 9 bases. Germline V gives CDR1 LGHDT, CDR2 YNNKEL (reference sequence). The CDR3 runs to 15 residues.

This chain uses TRBV5-4 with TRBJ2-3, with a possible D match to TRBD1 (7 bases). The CDR3 loop spans 15 amino acids. Germline V gives CDR1 SGHNT, CDR2 YYREEE (reference sequence). Between the trimmed V and J ends, which lost 4 bases and 4 bases, there was a span of 16 bases. In DNA form, the CDR3 reads TGTGCCAGCAGCAGAGGGACAGCGGGCCCAGATACGCAGTATTTT. It translates to CASSRGTAGPDTQYF.

The V and J genes are TRBV6-5 and TRBJ1-5, with D possibly matching TRBD1 (6 bases). Germline values: CDR1 MNHEY, CDR2 SVGAGI. V lost 6 bases and J 0 bases, leaving 12 bases between the germline ends. This CDR3 region has 15 residues. Here the CDR3 reads CASRETGYSNQPQHF. CDR3 bases: TGTGCCAGCAGGGAGACAGGATATAGCAATCAGCCCCAGCATTTT.

This clone has just a few counts. The chain's CDR3 is CASSYSGSAGANVLTF. The DNA of the CDR3 is TGTGCCAGCAGTTACTCGGGCAGTGCTGGGGCCAACGTCCTGACTTTC. The chain is built from TRBV6-2 or TRBV6-3 and TRBJ2-6; D is ambiguous. The germline V and J ends were trimmed by 0 bases and 2 bases, with 8 bases remaining between them. CDR1 MNHEY and CDR2 SVGEGT come from the germline V gene. This CDR3 has 16 residues.

V gene TRBV30 combines with J gene TRBJ1-6; D is perhaps TRBD1 (5 bases). Germline lookup yields CDR1 GTSNPN and CDR2 SVGIG (reference sequence). V was trimmed by 7 bases and J by 0 bases, leaving 13 bases between them. The CDR3 totals 15 residues. As DNA, the CDR3 is TGTGCCTATTCGACAGAGAGCTCCTATAATTCACCCCTCCACTTT. Protein: CAYSTESSYNSPLHF.

J is TRBJ1-3 and V is TRBV7-2; 7 nucleotides match TRBD1. The CDR3 contains 17 residues. J was trimmed by 0 bases and V by 3 bases; bases with no gene match: 8. Per the germline V gene, CDR1 is SGHTA and CDR2 is FQGNSA. The CDR3 DNA reads TGTGCCAGCAGCTTGGCGGGACAGATGATCTCTGGAAACACCATATATTTT. As protein: CASSLAGQMISGNTIYF. The entire variable domain, with the rest obtained from reference TRBV7-2 and TRBJ1-3, is as follows: GAGVSQSPSNKVTEKGKDVELRCDPISGHTALYWYRQSLGQGLEFLIYFQGNSAPDKSGLPSDRFSAERTGGSVSTLTIQRTQQEDSAVYLCASSLAGQMISGNTIYFGEGSWLTVV.

The rearrangement uses TRBV30 and TRBJ1-3; D gene ambiguous. V was shortened by 2 bases and J by 0 bases, with 17 bases between the two germline ends. Germline V gives CDR1 GTSNPN, CDR2 SVGIG (reference sequence). This CDR3 contains 17 residues. Here the CDR3 DNA reads TGTGCCTGGAGTTTGTGGGCCAGTGGCCTCTCTGGAAACACCATATATTTT. Residues: CAWSLWASGLSGNTIYF.

The rearrangement uses TRBV5-1 and TRBJ1-6, with 9 nucleotides matching TRBD1. Germline trimming cut 3 bases from V and 9 bases from J; bases unmatched to any gene: 4. The CDR3 extends over 14 amino acids. Germline V gene sequence: CDR1 SGHRS, CDR2 YFSETQ. The CDR3 sequence: CASSSGQGASPLHF. CDR3 coding DNA: TGCGCCAGCAGCTCGGGACAGGGCGCTTCACCCCTCCACTTT.

The rearrangement links TRBV9 to TRBJ2-7, with a weak D call TRBD2 (5 bases). This CDR3 spans 15 amino acids. In germline, CDR1 is SGDLS, CDR2 YYNGEE. V was clipped by 4 bases and J by 3 bases, with 17 bases between them. CDR3 loop: CASSLEGTLIYEQYF. The CDR3 DNA is TGTGCCAGCAGCCTTGAGGGCACACTAATCTACGAGCAGTACTTC. Supplemented by reference TRBV9 and TRBJ2-7, the full variable domain reads DSGVTQTPKHLITATGQRVTLRCSPRSGDLSVYWYQQSLDQGLQFLIQYYNGEERAKGNILERFSAQQFPDLHSELNLSSLELGDSALYFCASSLEGTLIYEQYFGPGTRLTVT.

The chain has TRBV9 and TRBJ2-3; 9 bases fit TRBD2. The germline gives CDR1 SGDLS, CDR2 YYNGEE. Germline trimming cut 7 bases from V and 6 bases from J; bases unmatched to any gene: 15. This CDR3 region has 16 residues. CDR3 nucleotides: TGTGCCAGCCAGCGGGGGGTAGGGGCTCGACCTGATACGCAGTATTTT. Translated: CASQRGVGARPDTQYF.

The rearrangement links TRBV18 to TRBJ1-2; D is uncertain. Germline values: CDR1 KGHSH, CDR2 LQKENI. This CDR3 comprises 14 residues. V lost 5 bases, J lost 2 bases, and 12 bases lay in between. The CDR3 region has the DNA TGTGCCAGCTCAACCACCCAGACAAACTATGGCTACACCTTC. Translating gives CASSTTQTNYGYTF.

This chain links TRBV6-2 or TRBV6-3 with TRBJ1-3; D gene unclear. Per germline, CDR1 MNHEY and CDR2 SVGEGT. V lost 5 bases to trimming and J lost 0 bases, with 11 bases between them. CDR3 length equals 15 residues. The chain's CDR3 is CASSKVPVSGNTIYF. Here the CDR3 DNA reads TGTGCCAGCAGTAAAGTCCCAGTCTCTGGAAACACCATATATTTT.

The CDR3 DNA reads TGCGCCAGCAGTAGAAGCGAGGATCAGCCCCAGCATTTT. Translated, it gives CASSRSEDQPQHF. The chain links TRBV10-2 to TRBJ1-5; D is unresolved. Trimming cost V 5 bases and J 5 bases, with 10 bases left between them. Germline V CDR1 and CDR2: WSHSY, SAAADI. CDR3 length: 13 residues.

V and J are TRBV5-8 and TRBJ1-2; no clear D gene. Germline CDR1 is SGHTS and CDR2 is YDEGEE. The CDR3 contains 16 residues. Trimming removed 3 bases from V and 6 bases from J, with 21 bases in between. CDR3 sequence: CASSSPLPNPGDGYTF. CDR3 sequence (DNA): TGTGCCAGCAGCTCTCCCCTGCCGAACCCGGGTGATGGCTACACCTTC.

This chain links TRBV7-9 with TRBJ2-3, with TRBD1 identical over 7 bases. There are 14 residues in the CDR3. Germline V gene lookup returns CDR1 SEHNR and CDR2 FQNEAQ (reference sequence). V lost 4 bases and J lost 4; bases outside the gene matches: 5. The CDR3 coding sequence is TGTGCCAGCAGCTCAGAGGGGGCACCAGATACGCAGTATTTT. This gives the protein CASSSEGAPDTQYF.

This rearrangement joins TRBV5-4 to TRBJ1-1; D gene unclear. Trimming removed 0 bases at V and 7 bases at J, with 7 bases between. The CDR3 sequence is 12 residues long. Germline V lookup: CDR1 SGHNT, CDR2 YYREEE (reference sequence). The CDR3: CASSLAEVEAFF. As DNA, the CDR3 is TGTGCCAGCAGCTTGGCCGAGGTTGAAGCTTTCTTT.

This chain links TRBV27 with TRBJ1-5, with TRBD1 matching over 8 bases. J gave up 2 bases and V 6 bases, and 12 bases lay outside the gene matches. Germline assignment: CDR1 MNHEY and CDR2 SMNVEV (reference sequence). The CDR3 covers 17 residues. The CDR3 spells CASRDGQGVTGNQPQHF. In DNA, the CDR3 is TGTGCCAGCAGAGATGGACAGGGCGTGACAGGCAATCAGCCCCAGCATTTT.

The J gene is TRBJ2-5, the V gene TRBV5-1, with TRBD2 identical over 12 bases. J lost 2 bases, V lost 4 bases, and 3 bases had no gene match. The CDR3 contains 15 residues. Germline CDR1 is SGHRS and CDR2 is YFSETQ. CDR3 loop: CASSQGLAGQETQYF. Written as DNA, the CDR3 is TGCGCCAGCAGCCAAGGACTAGCGGGACAAGAGACCCAGTACTTC.

The CDR3 coding sequence is TGCGCCAGCAGTCAGGAGGGACCTAGAAACACTGAAGCTTTCTTT. Its protein product is CASSQEGPRNTEAFF. This chain uses TRBV23-1 with TRBJ1-1; weak D call: TRBD1 (5 bases). Being an ORF, TRBV23-1 has a function that is uncertain. This CDR3 has 15 residues. V lost 3 bases and J lost 2, with 13 bases in between.

Points on this clone: Other DNA sequences within the sample encode an identical CDR3. CDR3 nucleotide sequence: TGCGCCAGCAGCCAAGGACTAGCGGGGGGGACCTACGAGCAGTACTTC. Its protein product is CASSQGLAGGTYEQYF. This chain uses TRBV4-1 with TRBJ2-7; 14 bases align to TRBD2. Germline values: CDR1 MGHRA, CDR2 YSYEKL. CDR3 length equals 16 residues. The junction had 1 base not matched to a gene; V was cut back by 1 base and J by 2 bases.